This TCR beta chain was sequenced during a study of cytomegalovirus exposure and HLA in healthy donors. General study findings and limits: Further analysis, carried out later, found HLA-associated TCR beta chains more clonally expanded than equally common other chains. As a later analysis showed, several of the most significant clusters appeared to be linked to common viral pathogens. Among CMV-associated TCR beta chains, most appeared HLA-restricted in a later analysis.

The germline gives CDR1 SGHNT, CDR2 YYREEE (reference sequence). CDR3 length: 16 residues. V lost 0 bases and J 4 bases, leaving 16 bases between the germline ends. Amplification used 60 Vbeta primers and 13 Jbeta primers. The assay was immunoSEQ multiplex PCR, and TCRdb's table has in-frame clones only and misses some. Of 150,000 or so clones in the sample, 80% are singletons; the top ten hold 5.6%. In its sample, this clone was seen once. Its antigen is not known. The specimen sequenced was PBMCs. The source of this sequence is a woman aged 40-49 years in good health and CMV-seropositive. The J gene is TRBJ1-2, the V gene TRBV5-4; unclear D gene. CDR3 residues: CASSLEGAQLIYGYTF. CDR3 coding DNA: TGTGCCAGCAGCTTGGAGGGAGCTCAGCTGATCTATGGCTACACCTTC. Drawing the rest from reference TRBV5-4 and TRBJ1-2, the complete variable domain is ETGVTQSPTHLIKTRGQQVTLRCSSQSGHNTVSWYQQALGQGPQFIFQYYREEENGRGNFPPRFSGLQFPNYSSELNVNALELDDSALYLCASSLEGAQLIYGYTFGSGTRLTVV.